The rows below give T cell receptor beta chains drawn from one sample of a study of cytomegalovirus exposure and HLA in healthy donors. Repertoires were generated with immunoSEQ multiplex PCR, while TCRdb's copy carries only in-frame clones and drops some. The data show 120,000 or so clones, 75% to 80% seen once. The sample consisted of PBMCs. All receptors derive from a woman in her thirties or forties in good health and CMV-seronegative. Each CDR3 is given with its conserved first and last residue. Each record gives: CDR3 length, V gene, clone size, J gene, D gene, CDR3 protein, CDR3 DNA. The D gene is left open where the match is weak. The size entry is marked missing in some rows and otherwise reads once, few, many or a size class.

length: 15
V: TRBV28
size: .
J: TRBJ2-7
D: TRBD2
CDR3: CASSSGLAGSYEQYF
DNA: TGTGCCAGCAGTTCGGGACTAGCGGGATCCTACGAGCAGTACTTC

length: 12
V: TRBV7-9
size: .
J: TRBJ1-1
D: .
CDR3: CASSGRQPEAFF
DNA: TGTGCCAGCAGCGGCAGACAGCCCGAAGCTTTCTTT

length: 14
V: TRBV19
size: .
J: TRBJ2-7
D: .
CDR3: CASSIPVQGSEQYF
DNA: TGTGCCAGTAGTATTCCCGTACAGGGAAGCGAGCAGTACTTC

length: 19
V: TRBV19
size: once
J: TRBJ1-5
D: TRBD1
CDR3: CASSPRDREWGEVAQPQHF
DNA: TGTGCCAGTAGTCCGCGGGACAGGGAATGGGGAGAGGTAGCGCAGCCCCAGCATTTT

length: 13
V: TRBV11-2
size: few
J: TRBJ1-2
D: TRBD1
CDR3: CASSLGTGSGYTF
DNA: TGTGCCAGCAGCTTAGGGACAGGGAGCGGCTACACCTTC

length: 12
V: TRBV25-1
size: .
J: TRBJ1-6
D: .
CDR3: CASSDPDSPLHF
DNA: TGTGCCAGCAGTGACCCTGATTCACCCCTCCACTTT

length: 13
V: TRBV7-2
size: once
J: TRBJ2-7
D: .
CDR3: CASSLVRDPKQYF
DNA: TGTGCCAGCAGCTTAGTGCGGGACCCCAAGCAGTACTTC

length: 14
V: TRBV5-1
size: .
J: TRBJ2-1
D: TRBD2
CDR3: CASSLLAGAEEQFF
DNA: TGCGCCAGCAGCTTACTAGCGGGAGCAGAAGAGCAGTTCTTC

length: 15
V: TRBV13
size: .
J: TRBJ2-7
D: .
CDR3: CASSDRDKISYEQYF
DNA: TGTGCCAGCAGCGATCGGGACAAAATCTCCTACGAGCAGTACTTC

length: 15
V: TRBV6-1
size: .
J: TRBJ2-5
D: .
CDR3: CASRGASGYQETQYF
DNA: TGTGCCAGCAGAGGGGCCTCAGGATACCAAGAGACCCAGTACTTC

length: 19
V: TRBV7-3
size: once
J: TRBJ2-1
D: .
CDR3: CASSWSGAVTGVGYNEQFF
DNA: TGTGCCAGCAGCTGGTCAGGGGCCGTAACCGGAGTGGGGTACAATGAGCAGTTCTTC

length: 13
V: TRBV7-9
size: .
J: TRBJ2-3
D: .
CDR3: CASSSGVADTQYF
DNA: TGTGCCAGCAGCTCAGGGGTCGCAGATACGCAGTATTTT

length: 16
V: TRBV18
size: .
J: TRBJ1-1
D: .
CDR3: CASSPQPQGGFSVAFF
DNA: TGTGCCAGCTCACCACAGCCCCAGGGAGGATTTTCAGTAGCTTTCTTT

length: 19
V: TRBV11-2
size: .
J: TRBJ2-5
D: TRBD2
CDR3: CASSPEKGSGRNPVETQYF
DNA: TGTGCCAGCAGCCCAGAAAAGGGTAGCGGGAGGAACCCGGTTGAGACCCAGTACTTC

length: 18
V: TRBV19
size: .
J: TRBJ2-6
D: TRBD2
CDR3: CASRLQREGRRGANGLTF
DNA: TGTGCCAGTAGGCTGCAGCGGGAGGGCCGACGTGGGGCCAACGGCCTGACTTTC

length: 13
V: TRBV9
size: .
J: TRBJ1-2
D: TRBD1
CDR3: CASSVEGRGSRSF
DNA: TGTGCCAGCAGCGTAGAGGGCAGGGGGTCAAGGAGCTTC

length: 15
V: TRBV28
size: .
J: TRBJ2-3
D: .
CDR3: CAPQICPGCTDTQYF
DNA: TGTGCCCCCCAAATCTGTCCAGGGTGCACAGATACGCAGTATTTT

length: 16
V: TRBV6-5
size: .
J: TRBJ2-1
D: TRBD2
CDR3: CASSYSGSGRASEQFF
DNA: TGTGCCAGCAGTTACTCTGGTAGCGGGAGGGCCTCCGAGCAGTTCTTC

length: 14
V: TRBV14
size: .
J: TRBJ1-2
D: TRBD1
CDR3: CASSHRQGKSGYTF
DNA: TGTGCCAGCAGCCATCGACAGGGGAAGAGTGGCTACACCTTC

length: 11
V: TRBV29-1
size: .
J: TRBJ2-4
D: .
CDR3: CSVHAKNSQYF
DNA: TGCAGCGTTCATGCCAAAAACAGTCAGTACTTC

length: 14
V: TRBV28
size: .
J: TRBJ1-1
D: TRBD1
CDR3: CASNLGQGRTEAFF
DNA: TGTGCCAGCAACCTCGGACAGGGAAGGACTGAAGCTTTCTTT

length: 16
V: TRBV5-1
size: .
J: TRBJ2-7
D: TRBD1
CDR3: CASSRDRGARLNEQYF
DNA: TGCGCCAGCAGCCGTGACAGGGGAGCGAGGTTGAACGAGCAGTACTTC

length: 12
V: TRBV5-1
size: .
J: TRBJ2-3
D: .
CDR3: CASSERADTQYF
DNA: TGCGCCAGCAGCGAGAGGGCAGATACGCAGTATTTT

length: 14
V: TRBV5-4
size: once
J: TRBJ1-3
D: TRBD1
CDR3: CASSLGQGTDTIYF
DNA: TGTGCCAGCAGCTTGGGACAGGGGACCGACACCATATATTTT

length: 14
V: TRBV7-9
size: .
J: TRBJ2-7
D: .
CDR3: CASSLEGGTYEQYF
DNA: TGCGCCAGCAGCTTAGAGGGAGGAACCTACGAGCAGTACTTC

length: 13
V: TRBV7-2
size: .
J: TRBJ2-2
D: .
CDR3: CASTSWEIGELFF
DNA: TGTGCCAGCACCTCGTGGGAGATCGGGGAGCTGTTTTTT

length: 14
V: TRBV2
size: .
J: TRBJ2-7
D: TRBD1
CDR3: CASSIGTGLYEQYF
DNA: TGTGCCAGCAGTATAGGGACAGGTTTATACGAGCAGTACTTC

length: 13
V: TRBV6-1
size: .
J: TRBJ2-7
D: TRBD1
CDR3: CATRDSSSYEQYF
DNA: TGTGCCACCAGGGACAGCAGCTCCTACGAGCAGTACTTC

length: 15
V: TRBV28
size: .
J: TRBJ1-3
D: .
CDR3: CASSLGGGQGNTIYF
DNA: TGTGCCAGCAGTCTCGGTGGAGGGCAAGGAAACACCATATATTTT

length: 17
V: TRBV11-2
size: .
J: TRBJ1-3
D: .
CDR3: CASSLESQGTSGNTIYF
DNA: TGTGCCAGCAGCTTAGAAAGTCAGGGAACCTCTGGAAACACCATATATTTT

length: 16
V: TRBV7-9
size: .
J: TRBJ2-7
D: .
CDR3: CSSSLVRSYGAYEQYF
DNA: TGTTCCAGCAGCTTAGTAAGGAGCTATGGAGCTTACGAGCAGTACTTC

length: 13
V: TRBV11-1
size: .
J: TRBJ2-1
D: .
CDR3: CASSLEGWSEQFF
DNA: TGTGCCAGCAGCTTAGAGGGGTGGAGTGAGCAGTTCTTC

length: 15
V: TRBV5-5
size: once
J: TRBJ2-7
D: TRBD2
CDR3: CASSLSSGSSYEQYF
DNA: TGTGCCAGCAGCTTGTCGAGCGGGAGCTCCTACGAGCAGTACTTC

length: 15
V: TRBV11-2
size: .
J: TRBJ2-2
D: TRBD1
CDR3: CASTFQTGSTGELFF
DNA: TGTGCCAGCACCTTCCAGACAGGGAGCACCGGGGAGCTGTTTTTT

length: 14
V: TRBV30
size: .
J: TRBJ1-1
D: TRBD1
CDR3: CAWSATGKGTEAFF
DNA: TGTGCCTGGAGCGCGACAGGGAAGGGCACTGAAGCTTTCTTT

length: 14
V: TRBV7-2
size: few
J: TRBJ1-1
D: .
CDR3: CASSLTGGRTEAFF
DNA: TGTGCCAGCAGCTTAACAGGAGGGAGAACTGAAGCTTTCTTT

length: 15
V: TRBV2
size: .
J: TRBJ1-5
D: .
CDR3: CASSKGVGPNQPQHF
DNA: TGTGCCAGCAGCAAGGGGGTGGGACCTAATCAGCCCCAGCATTTT

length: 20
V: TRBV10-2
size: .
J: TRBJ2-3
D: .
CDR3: CASSDSPGLQTKDGTDTQYF
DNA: TGCGCCAGCAGTGATAGCCCGGGACTCCAAACGAAAGACGGTACAGATACGCAGTATTTT

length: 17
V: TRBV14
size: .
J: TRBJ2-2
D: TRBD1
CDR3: CASSQDLGTAYTGELFF
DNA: TGTGCCAGCAGCCAAGATCTCGGGACAGCCTACACCGGGGAGCTGTTTTTT

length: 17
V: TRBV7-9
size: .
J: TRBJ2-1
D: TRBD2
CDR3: CASSLGLVGTRHNEQFF
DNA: TGTGCCAGCAGCTTAGGTTTAGTAGGGACTAGGCACAATGAGCAGTTCTTC

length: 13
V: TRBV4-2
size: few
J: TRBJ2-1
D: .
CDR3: CASSQVGRGEQFF
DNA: TGTGCCAGCAGCCAAGTTGGGCGGGGTGAGCAGTTCTTC

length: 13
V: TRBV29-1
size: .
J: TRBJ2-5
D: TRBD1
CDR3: CSVENTGGETQYF
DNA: TGCAGCGTTGAAAACACAGGGGGCGAGACCCAGTACTTC

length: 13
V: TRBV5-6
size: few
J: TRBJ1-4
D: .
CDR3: CASSLGAQGKLFF
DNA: TGTGCCAGCAGCTTGGGAGCACAGGGTAAACTGTTTTTT

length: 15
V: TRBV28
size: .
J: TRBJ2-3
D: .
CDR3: CASSSGPLSPDTQYF
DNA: TGTGCCAGCAGTTCAGGCCCCCTATCCCCAGATACGCAGTATTTT

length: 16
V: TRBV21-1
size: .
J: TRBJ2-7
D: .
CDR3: CASSKNKGTSMNEQYF
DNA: TGTGCCAGCAGCAAAAATAAAGGGACTAGCATGAACGAGCAGTACTTC